These 3 T cell receptor beta chains share one sample of origin, sequenced in a study of shared clonotypes between healthy human individuals. Method: immunoSEQ multiplex PCR; TCRdb's copy keeps in-frame clones and lacks some. The repertoire holds 470,000 or so clones, with roughly 80% as singletons. The material sequenced was PBMCs. Receptors were obtained from a woman between 40 and 55 years old in good health. Some clones in this sample may be carry-over from other donors' samples.

A note on this clone: A read error is likely here: a far larger clone is one base away. The sample contains more than one DNA sequence encoding this CDR3. The gene calls are TRBV6-6 and TRBJ2-3; TRBD2 might be the D (6 bases). CDR3 length equals 15 residues. V was clipped by 8 bases and J by 1 base, with 16 bases between them. Germline CDR1 and CDR2: MNHNY and SVGAGI (reference sequence). CDR3 bases: TGTGCCAGCGGGCTACCCGGACTACGCACAGATACGCAGTATTTT. Protein: CASGLPGLRTDTQYF.

Notes on this clone: Additional DNA sequences in this sample encode the identical CDR3. The chain joins TRBV19 to TRBJ2-3; no clear D. The germline V and J ends were trimmed by 1 base and 5 bases, with 1 base remaining between them. Germline CDR1 LNHDA, CDR2 SQIVND (reference sequence). The CDR3 runs 11 residues. The CDR3 DNA reads as TGTGCCAGTAGTATAGGAGATACGCAGTATTTT. Its translation is CASSIGDTQYF.

Notes on this clone: It differs at one base from a far larger clone, so likely a read error. The chain uses TRBV4-1 and TRBJ2-2; no clear D gene. Trimming cost V 0 bases and J 5 bases, with 13 bases left between them. The germline CDR1 and CDR2 sequences are MGHRA and YSYEKL. CDR3 length: 16 amino acids. The CDR3 DNA reads as TGCGCCAGCAGCCAAGATCTTCAGCCGTGGACCGGGGAGCTGTTTTTT. Translation: CASSQDLQPWTGELFF.